What follows are 2 T cell receptor beta chains derived from one specimen sequenced in a study of blood T cell repertoires in COVID-19. Clones were sequenced by immunoSEQ multiplex PCR, and TCRdb holds only the in-frame ones, with some missing. The profile shows 100,000 to 150,000 clones, about 86% of them singletons. The sample consisted of PBMCs or T cells enriched from blood (not recorded which). The receptors were gathered from a man aged 35 to 55 with acute COVID-19.

The chain carries TRBV4-1 and TRBJ1-2; D unclear. The CDR3 sequence is 16 residues long. Trimming cost V 0 bases and J 1 base, with 12 bases left between them. Germline-derived CDR1 and CDR2 are MGHRA and YSYEKL. CDR3 sequence reads: CASSQEKTAYNYGYTF. Written as DNA, the CDR3 is TGCGCCAGCAGCCAAGAAAAAACTGCTTATAACTATGGCTACACCTTC.

This sequence joins TRBV7-9 and TRBJ1-1, with D possibly being TRBD1 (5 bases). The V gene lost 1 base and the J gene lost 2 bases, with 14 bases spanning the gap. Germline V gives CDR1 SEHNR, CDR2 FQNEAQ (reference sequence). The CDR3 extends over 16 amino acids. DNA of the CDR3: TGTGCCAGCAGCTTAGTACAGGCTGGTCCTAACACTGAAGCTTTCTTT. The encoded protein is CASSLVQAGPNTEAFF.